The 23 T cell receptor beta chains presented below share a single source sample, sequenced in a study of graft-versus-host responses after intestinal transplantation. The assay was immunoSEQ multiplex PCR, and TCRdb's table has in-frame clones only and misses some. In the table there are around 110,000 clones, about 92% of which are singletons. Their recognized antigens are unknown. The source material was unstimulated CD8+ T cells sorted from spleen or lymph node cells, sampled before transplant. These receptors were taken from a human donor who was the organ donor for an intestinal transplant.

The chain couples TRBV13 to TRBJ1-1; 7 bases are shared with TRBD1. V gave up 3 bases and J gave up 4 bases; unmatched junction bases: 8. Germline V gene sequence: CDR1 PRHDT, CDR2 FYEKMQ (reference sequence). This CDR3 spans 15 amino acids. CDR3 sequence: CASSLVTGEGTEAFF. The CDR3 DNA follows: TGTGCCAGCAGCTTGGTAACAGGGGAGGGCACTGAAGCTTTCTTT.

This chain connects TRBV4-2 to TRBJ2-3, with 9 bases lining up with TRBD2. Germline CDR1 is LGHNA and CDR2 is YNFKEQ. This CDR3 has 16 amino acids. Losses at the gene ends were 1 base for V and 6 bases for J; bases not matched to a gene: 8. The DNA of the CDR3 is TGTGCCAGCAGCCAAGCCCCGCTAGCGGGAAGTGATACGCAGTATTTT. Protein sequence: CASSQAPLAGSDTQYF.

A single count supports this clone. The chain has TRBV30 and TRBJ1-2; D is unclear. Germline V lookup: CDR1 GTSNPN, CDR2 SVGIG (reference sequence). This CDR3 has 14 amino acids. Trimming stripped 0 bases from V and 4 bases from J, with 12 bases between. CDR3 residues: CAWSVGAGLYGYTF. CDR3 nucleotide sequence: TGTGCCTGGAGTGTGGGTGCAGGACTCTATGGCTACACCTTC.

This chain uses TRBV4-3 with TRBJ1-1, with D tentatively TRBD1 (6 bases). The CDR3 runs to 13 residues. Germline lookup yields CDR1 LGHNA and CDR2 YSLEER. V was clipped by 3 bases and J by 2 bases, with 7 bases between them. CDR3 in DNA: TGCGCCAGCAGCCAGGACAGTAACACTGAAGCTTTCTTT. Amino acids: CASSQDSNTEAFF.

CDR3 region: CASSFGLRSSYEQYF. CDR3 in DNA: TGTGCCAGCAGTTTTGGGCTCAGGAGCTCCTACGAGCAGTACTTC. The V and J genes are TRBV28 and TRBJ2-7; no firm D call. CDR3 length equals 15 residues. V dropped 3 bases and J dropped 0 bases, with 12 bases sitting between them. Looked up from germline, CDR1 is MDHEN and CDR2 is SYDVKM. Full variable domain (outside the CDR3, taken from reference TRBV28 and TRBJ2-7): DVKVTQSSRYLVKRTGEKVFLECVQDMDHENMFWYRQDPGLGLRLIYFSYDVKMKEKGDIPEGYSVSREKKERFSLILESASTNQTSMYLCASSFGLRSSYEQYFGPGTRLTVT.

V usage is TRBV7-2 and J usage is TRBJ2-7; weak D call: TRBD2 (5 bases). Germline CDR1 SGHTA, CDR2 FQGNSA. The ends were cut back, 5 bases at V and 4 bases at J, with 12 bases in the middle. This CDR3 is built from 13 residues. CDR3 nucleotide sequence: TGTGCCAGCAGCGTATATACGGGGTACGAGCAGTACTTC. As protein: CASSVYTGYEQYF. Variable domain in full (rest from reference TRBV7-2 and TRBJ2-7): GAGVSQSPSNKVTEKGKDVELRCDPISGHTALYWYRQSLGQGLEFLIYFQGNSAPDKSGLPSDRFSAERTGGSVSTLTIQRTQQEDSAVYLCASSVYTGYEQYFGPGTRLTVT.

The chain uses TRBV7-9 and TRBJ2-2; no clear D gene. Germline CDR1 SEHNR, CDR2 FQNEAQ (reference sequence). The CDR3 runs to 12 residues. V lost 11 bases, J lost 2 bases, and 9 bases lay in between. The CDR3 DNA sequence: TGTGCCCTCGGCTATAACACCGGGGAGCTGTTTTTT. It yields the protein CALGYNTGELFF.

The chain links TRBV5-1 to TRBJ2-7; D might be TRBD1 (5 bases). The germline V gene encodes CDR1 SGHRS and CDR2 YFSETQ. V shed 0 bases and J shed 1 base, with 8 bases lying between them. This CDR3 contains 14 residues. CDR3 protein: CASSLEYRSYEQYF. As DNA, the CDR3 is TGCGCCAGCAGCTTGGAATACAGGTCCTACGAGCAGTACTTC.

This sequence joins TRBV29-1 and TRBJ1-1, with D uncertain. Germline CDR1 SQVTM, CDR2 ANQGSEA. The CDR3 spans 13 residues. V shed 4 bases and J shed 3 bases, with 12 bases lying between them. CDR3 DNA sequence: TGCAGCGTTGTGGGGAGGCTGGACACTGAAGCTTTCTTT. Translation gives CSVVGRLDTEAFF.

V gene TRBV4-2 combines with J gene TRBJ1-1; the match to TRBD1 covers 8 bases. Germline V gene data show CDR1 as LGHNA and CDR2 as YNFKEQ. J gave up 4 bases and V 3 bases, and 4 bases lay outside the gene matches. The CDR3 runs 14 residues. CDR3 sequence: CASSQDTGGTEAFF. The CDR3 DNA follows: TGTGCCAGCAGCCAGGACACAGGGGGCACTGAAGCTTTCTTT.

The gene calls are TRBV29-1 and TRBJ2-7; TRBD1 aligns across 8 bases. V was clipped by 6 bases and J by 0 bases; unmatched bases: 4. Germline V CDR1 and CDR2: SQVTM, ANQGSEA. This CDR3 is built from 13 residues. The CDR3 reads CSVGQGYSYEQYF. CDR3 sequence (DNA): TGCAGCGTCGGACAGGGCTACTCCTACGAGCAGTACTTC.

The V gene is TRBV5-1, the J gene TRBJ2-7, with D unresolved. V was cut by 4 bases and J by 0 bases, with 11 bases left in between. The V gene's germline CDR1 is SGHRS and CDR2 YFSETQ. This CDR3 has 14 residues. For the CDR3, the DNA is TGCGCCAGCAGCGAGTCCCTGGGCTCCTACGAGCAGTACTTC. As protein: CASSESLGSYEQYF.

The rearrangement links TRBV30 to TRBJ2-3, with D uncertain. Germline loops: CDR1 GTSNPN, CDR2 SVGIG (reference sequence). The CDR3 totals 12 residues. V lost 5 bases and J lost 3, with 9 bases in between. The CDR3 DNA follows: TGTGCCTGGGGGATCTTGACAGATACGCAGTATTTT. Amino acids: CAWGILTDTQYF.

This clone was recorded only once. V gene TRBV29-1 combines with J gene TRBJ1-2; D is unresolved. This CDR3 is built from 11 residues. The V gene lost 4 bases and the J gene lost 2 bases, with 5 bases spanning the gap. Germline lookup yields CDR1 SQVTM and CDR2 ANQGSEA. CDR3 amino acids: CSVATNYGYTF. CDR3 in DNA: TGCAGCGTTGCCACGAACTATGGCTACACCTTC.

The CDR3 coding sequence is TGCGCCAGGTCAGGACAGAAAACCAACACTGAAGCTTTCTTT. As protein: CARSGQKTNTEAFF. J is TRBJ1-1 and V is TRBV5-1; D is perhaps TRBD1 (6 bases). This CDR3 contains 14 residues. Between the trimmed V and J ends, which lost 8 bases and 2 bases, there was a span of 16 bases. The germline CDR1 and CDR2 sequences are SGHRS and YFSETQ.

This chain joins TRBV4-1 and TRBJ2-6; weak D call: TRBD1 (6 bases). Trimming left V 0 bases short and J 9 bases short, with 15 bases between. Germline-derived CDR1 and CDR2 are MGHRA and YSYEKL. This CDR3 is built from 16 residues. CDR3 loop: CASSQETGTPVNVLTF. The CDR3 nucleotides are TGCGCCAGCAGCCAAGAAACAGGGACCCCAGTCAACGTCCTGACTTTC.

Details on this clone: The sample has other DNA sequences that encode this CDR3 too. V is TRBV5-6 and J is TRBJ1-1; no definite D call. Germline V gene data show CDR1 as SGHDT and CDR2 as YYEEEE. This CDR3 region has 13 residues. Between the trimmed V and J ends, which lost 2 bases and 1 base, there was a span of 6 bases. CDR3 DNA: TGTGCCAGCAGCTTAGGATGGAACACTGAAGCTTTCTTT. It yields the protein CASSLGWNTEAFF.

The J gene is TRBJ1-2, the V gene TRBV28; no firm D call. Germline V gene data show CDR1 as MDHEN and CDR2 as SYDVKM. The germline V and J ends were trimmed by 3 bases and 4 bases, with 9 bases remaining between them. This CDR3 has 13 residues. The chain's CDR3 is CASSLRGAYGYTF. The DNA of the CDR3 is TGTGCCAGCAGTTTGCGGGGTGCCTATGGCTACACCTTC.

The DNA of the CDR3 is TGCGCCAGCAGCCAAGATCAACAAGCGGAGCTCACAGATACGCAGTATTTT. Its translation: CASSQDQQAELTDTQYF. The chain is built from TRBV4-1 and TRBJ2-3, with D tentatively TRBD2 (5 bases). Germline V gives CDR1 MGHRA, CDR2 YSYEKL. CDR3 size: 17 residues. Trimming removed 0 bases at V and 2 bases at J, with 15 bases between.

This sequence joins TRBV5-4 and TRBJ2-3; 9 positions agree with TRBD2. Germline V CDR1 and CDR2: SGHNT, YYREEE (reference sequence). V dropped 2 bases and J dropped 4; count of bases not matched to a gene: 5. The CDR3 is made up of 15 amino acids. In DNA form, the CDR3 reads TGTGCCAGCAGCTTTAGCGGGAGCGGGGCAGATACGCAGTATTTT. It encodes CASSFSGSGADTQYF.

This clone was seen just once. The V call is TRBV7-9, the J call TRBJ2-3, with D tentatively TRBD1 (6 bases). V was shortened by 4 bases and J by 1 base, with 12 bases between the two germline ends. This CDR3 is built from 15 residues. The germline V gene has CDR1 SEHNR and CDR2 FQNEAQ (reference sequence). The CDR3 loop is CASSWGSGGTDTQYF. CDR3 in DNA: TGTGCCAGCAGCTGGGGTTCAGGGGGCACAGATACGCAGTATTTT.

The rearrangement uses TRBV7-4 and TRBJ2-3; no firm D call. Trimming removed 6 bases at V and 5 bases at J, with 12 bases between. Looked up from germline, CDR1 is SGHVT and CDR2 is SQSDAQ. The CDR3 is 13 residues long. The CDR3 protein is CASSSSPKDTQYF. The CDR3 nucleotides read TGTGCCAGCAGTTCAAGCCCCAAAGATACGCAGTATTTT.

This clone was picked up one time. This chain connects TRBV19 to TRBJ2-2, with 9 bases lining up with TRBD2. Germline V gives CDR1 LNHDA, CDR2 SQIVND (reference sequence). This CDR3 has 15 amino acids. V trimming: 7 bases; J trimming: 1 base; junction bases outside the gene matches: 4. CDR3 sequence reads: CASTPAGGNTGELFF. The CDR3 nucleotides are TGTGCCAGTACCCCAGCGGGAGGGAACACCGGGGAGCTGTTTTTT.